One sample yielded the 17 T cell receptor beta chains listed below, sequenced in a study of blood T cell repertoires in COVID-19. Data came from immunoSEQ multiplex PCR; TCRdb stores just in-frame clones and leaves some out. The sample records about 140,000 clones, less than 90% being singletons. The material sequenced was peripheral blood. The receptor set was obtained from a man between 25 and 39 years old with COVID-19, enrolled during active disease.

This clone was observed a single time. This chain uses TRBV7-2 with TRBJ1-1; a possible D gene is TRBD1 (5 bases). This CDR3 spans 15 amino acids. Trimming took off 8 bases at V and 2 bases at J, with 18 bases between the two ends. Looked up from germline, CDR1 is SGHTA and CDR2 is FQGNSA. The CDR3 nucleotides are TGTGCCAGCGCTCCGGGGGGGACGGCTAACACTGAAGCTTTCTTT. Translation gives CASAPGGTANTEAFF.

This chain uses TRBV7-3 with TRBJ1-2; D remains unclear. Germline CDR1 reads SGHTA; CDR2 reads FQGTGA. The length of the CDR3 is 15 residues. Trimming pared 1 base from V and 0 bases from J, leaving 9 bases between. CDR3 nucleotide sequence: TGTGCCAGCAGCTTAATAGGTACAGCTAACTATGGCTACACCTTC. Translation gives CASSLIGTANYGYTF.

In its sample, this clone was seen once. The chain has TRBV28 and TRBJ2-5; D possibly corresponds to TRBD2 (6 bases). Germline CDR1 MDHEN, CDR2 SYDVKM. This CDR3 is 12 amino acids long. V was cut by 8 bases and J by 5 bases, with 12 bases left in between. The CDR3 here is CASLSGRETQYF. The CDR3 nucleotides are TGTGCCAGCCTCTCAGGGAGGGAGACCCAGTACTTC.

The chain carries TRBV7-2 and TRBJ2-7; a possible D gene is TRBD1 (6 bases). In germline, CDR1 is SGHTA, CDR2 FQGNSA. Deletions cut 1 base from V and 2 bases from J, with 12 bases between. The CDR3 is made up of 15 amino acids. CDR3 protein: CASSLGTQGTYEQYF. The CDR3 coding sequence is TGTGCCAGCAGCTTAGGGACCCAGGGGACCTACGAGCAGTACTTC.

The V gene is TRBV11-3, the J gene TRBJ2-3, with D perhaps matching TRBD2 (5 bases). CDR1 and CDR2 (germline): SGHNT, YENEEA. V gave up 0 bases and J gave up 4 bases, with 8 bases separating them. CDR3 length equals 14 residues. CDR3 amino acids: CASSLESGADTQYF. CDR3 nucleotides: TGTGCCAGCAGCTTAGAGAGCGGCGCAGATACGCAGTATTTT.

In this sample, this clone turned up a few times. V and J are TRBV4-1 and TRBJ1-5; 7 bases align to TRBD1. Trimming took 4 bases from V and 3 from J; bases not matched to a gene: 3. This CDR3 has 14 residues. Germline V gene lookup returns CDR1 MGHRA and CDR2 YSYEKL. CDR3 residues: CASSPDRANQPQHF. Here the CDR3 DNA reads TGCGCCAGCAGCCCAGACAGGGCCAATCAGCCCCAGCATTTT.

V is TRBV27 and J is TRBJ1-1; a weak D match, TRBD1 (5 bases). The length of the CDR3 is 12 residues. Trimming shortened V by 6 bases and J by 5 bases, and 10 bases separated the two germline ends. Germline V gene sequence: CDR1 MNHEY, CDR2 SMNVEV (reference sequence). The CDR3 loop is CASRSGYTEAFF. CDR3 nucleotide sequence: TGTGCCAGCAGATCAGGGTATACTGAAGCTTTCTTT.

This chain links TRBV6-2 or TRBV6-3 with TRBJ1-5; no reliable D call. The CDR3 totals 14 residues. From germline, CDR1 is MNHEY and CDR2 SVGEGT. The V end lost 4 bases, the J end lost 1 base, and 8 bases lay between the germline ends. CDR3 sequence (DNA): TGTGCCAGCAGTTTACAGCAGAGCAATCAGCCCCAGCATTTT. It encodes CASSLQQSNQPQHF.

The chain employs TRBV7-8 and TRBJ2-1; a weak D match, TRBD2 (5 bases). The CDR3 has 13 residues. Trimming took 4 bases from V and 9 from J, leaving 13 bases between them. Germline lookup yields CDR1 SGHVS and CDR2 FQNEAQ. The CDR3 bases are TGTGCCAGCAGCTGGAAGCTAAGCGGTGAGCAGTTCTTC. It translates to CASSWKLSGEQFF.

V gene TRBV19 combines with J gene TRBJ2-3; D is unclear. V was shortened by 5 bases and J by 3 bases, with 12 bases between the two germline ends. Looked up from germline, CDR1 is LNHDA and CDR2 is SQIVND (reference sequence). The CDR3 has 14 residues. CDR3: CASSSWARTDTQYF. CDR3 DNA: TGTGCCAGTAGTTCGTGGGCGAGAACAGATACGCAGTATTTT.

This chain uses TRBV9 with TRBJ2-2; the match to TRBD2 covers 8 bases. Germline CDR1 and CDR2: SGDLS and YYNGEE. V shed 8 bases, J shed 0 bases, and the junction held 9 bases outside the gene matches. This CDR3 has 16 residues. The CDR3 region is CASLAGPFANTGELFF. The CDR3 region has the DNA TGTGCCAGTTTAGCGGGACCGTTCGCGAACACCGGGGAGCTGTTTTTT.

V gene TRBV7-6 combines with J gene TRBJ2-1; tentative D call: TRBD1 (6 bases). The V and J ends lost 2 bases and 1 base respectively, with 6 bases between them. This CDR3 has 14 amino acids. CDR1 and CDR2 (germline): SGHVS, FNYEAQ. The CDR3 DNA follows: TGTGCCAGCAGCTTAACAGGGTCCTACAATGAGCAGTTCTTC. Amino acid sequence: CASSLTGSYNEQFF.

The genes are TRBV19 and TRBJ2-7, with 7 bases identical to TRBD1. After removal of 7 bases from V and 0 bases from J, the junction contained 6 bases not matched to a gene. The CDR3 has 14 amino acids. Per the germline V gene, CDR1 is LNHDA and CDR2 is SQIVND (reference sequence). The CDR3 bases are TGTGCCAGTAAGCCCCCAGGGGGCTCCTACGAGCAGTACTTC. Translation gives CASKPPGGSYEQYF. Using reference TRBV19 and TRBJ2-7 for the parts outside the CDR3, the full variable domain is DGGITQSPKYLFRKEGQNVTLSCEQNLNHDAMYWYRQDPGQGLRLIYYSQIVNDFQKGDIAEGYSVSREKKESFPLTVTSAQKNPTAFYLCASKPPGGSYEQYFGPGTRLTVT.

CDR3 nucleotide sequence: TGTGCCATCCTGGACAGGGTTAACTATGGCTACACCTTC. This encodes CAILDRVNYGYTF. This chain joins TRBV10-3 and TRBJ1-2, with TRBD1 matching 8 bases. Germline-derived CDR1 and CDR2 are ENHRY and SYGVKD. The length of the CDR3 is 13 residues. V shed 8 bases, J shed 1 base, and the junction held 3 bases outside the gene matches.

The chain combines TRBV11-2 with TRBJ1-1, with TRBD1 as a possible D gene (5 bases). The CDR3 totals 14 residues. The V gene lost 1 base and the J gene lost 2 bases, with 8 bases spanning the gap. Germline loops: CDR1 SGHAT, CDR2 FQNNGV. The chain's CDR3 is CASSLGGANTEAFF. As DNA, the CDR3 is TGTGCCAGCAGCTTAGGTGGGGCTAACACTGAAGCTTTCTTT. Using reference TRBV11-2 and TRBJ1-1 for the parts outside the CDR3, the full variable domain is EAGVAQSPRYKIIEKRQSVAFWCNPISGHATLYWYQQILGQGPKLLIQFQNNGVVDDSQLPKDRFSAERLKGVDSTLKIQPAKLEDSAVYLCASSLGGANTEAFFGQGTRLTVV.

The chain recombines TRBV30 with TRBJ2-3; D might be TRBD1 (6 bases). The CDR3 runs 14 residues. The germline gives CDR1 GTSNPN, CDR2 SVGIG (reference sequence). Trimming took off 7 bases at V and 2 bases at J, with 16 bases between the two ends. The CDR3 DNA follows: TGTGCCTTTTCCGTGGGGGCGACCACAGATACGCAGTATTTT. Amino acids: CAFSVGATTDTQYF.

The chain combines TRBV27 with TRBJ2-2; a weak D match, TRBD1 (5 bases). The CDR3 has 16 amino acids. The V gene's germline CDR1 is MNHEY and CDR2 SMNVEV (reference sequence). Trimming removed 5 bases from V and 1 base from J, with 14 bases in between. CDR3 sequence: CASSQPFRVNTGELFF. In nucleotides, the CDR3 is TGTGCCAGCAGTCAACCTTTCAGGGTGAACACCGGGGAGCTGTTTTTT.